This TCR beta chain is drawn from a study of OX40 agonist ivuxolimab in advanced cancers. Repertoires were generated with immunoSEQ multiplex PCR, while TCRdb's copy carries only in-frame clones and drops some. In the table there are 65,000 to 95,000 clones, just over 85% of which are singletons. The germline gives CDR1 SGHRS, CDR2 YFSETQ. Trimming took 6 bases from V and 0 from J, leaving 6 bases between them. The CDR3 runs to 12 residues. The V call is TRBV5-1, the J call TRBJ2-5; D is unclear. This TCR was recovered from an adult with an advanced solid tumor such as melanoma, head and neck, liver or kidney cancer. The sample consisted of CD4+ or CD8+ T cells sorted from blood, taken in a trial of the OX40 agonist ivuxolimab. The CDR3 DNA reads TGCGCCAGCAAGCGTAACCAAGAGACCCAGTACTTC. Translated: CASKRNQETQYF.